The next 27 T cell receptor beta chains were all read from a single sample in a study of a mutant IDH1 vaccine in newly diagnosed glioma. Time point reported: baseline, week 1 (first vaccination visit). Stated treatment: pre-vaccination baseline after standard-of-care therapy. Libraries were prepared by immunoSEQ multiplex PCR; TCRdb keeps only in-frame clonotypes and omits some of them. The sample has roughly 50,000 clones, roughly 80% seen once. The sequencing here drew on PBMCs, taken from a glioma patient treated with radiotherapy, temozolomide or both. The receptors stem from a man younger than 35 with glioma.

The genes are TRBV30 and TRBJ2-1; maybe TRBD2 (7 bases). The CDR3 length is 17 residues. The V end was cut by 3 bases, the J end by 1 base, with 19 bases between. Germline CDR1 and CDR2: GTSNPN and SVGIG (reference sequence). CDR3 region: CAWRNHTKGGSYNEQFF. CDR3 bases: TGTGCCTGGAGGAATCATACGAAGGGGGGGTCCTACAATGAGCAGTTCTTC.

The genes are TRBV4-3 and TRBJ1-1; D remains ambiguous. The germline CDR1 and CDR2 sequences are LGHNA and YSLEER. V shed 0 bases and J shed 5 bases, with 13 bases lying between them. This CDR3 region has 15 residues. The CDR3 DNA reads as TGCGCCAGCAGCCAAGATCCAGCATTGGGTACTGAAGCTTTCTTT. Translation: CASSQDPALGTEAFF.

V gene TRBV7-3 combines with J gene TRBJ1-2; tentatively, D is TRBD1 (6 bases). There are 13 residues in the CDR3. The V end lost 3 bases, the J end lost 4 bases, and 9 bases lay between the germline ends. Germline V gene sequence: CDR1 SGHTA, CDR2 FQGTGA. In DNA, the CDR3 is TGTGCCAGCAGCTTGGGGGGGGCCTATGGCTACACCTTC. Residues: CASSLGGAYGYTF.

This chain joins TRBV30 and TRBJ1-2, with TRBD1 as a possible D gene (5 bases). The germline gives CDR1 GTSNPN, CDR2 SVGIG (reference sequence). V was shortened by 0 bases and J by 7 bases, with 9 bases between the two germline ends. The length of the CDR3 is 12 residues. The CDR3 loop is CAWSVGGSGYTF. CDR3 in DNA: TGTGCCTGGAGTGTTGGGGGGAGTGGCTACACCTTC.

The chain links TRBV5-6 to TRBJ1-2; D perhaps matches TRBD1 (5 bases). This CDR3 comprises 14 residues. In germline, CDR1 is SGHDT, CDR2 YYEEEE. Trimming left V 4 bases short and J 3 bases short, with 13 bases between. The CDR3 region has the DNA TGTGCCAGCAGCACCGGGGGGTCGGACTATGGCTACACCTTC. This codes for CASSTGGSDYGYTF.

The chain employs TRBV6-6 and TRBJ1-1; 8 nucleotides line up with TRBD1. The J segment lost 5 bases and the V segment lost 2 bases, leaving 7 bases of the junction unmatched. CDR3 size: 15 residues. Germline CDR1 is MNHNY and CDR2 is SVGAGI (reference sequence). CDR3 sequence: CASSYTGQGGTEAFF. Here the CDR3 DNA reads TGTGCCAGCAGTTACACTGGACAGGGAGGAACTGAAGCTTTCTTT.

The V gene is TRBV5-4, the J gene TRBJ1-2; D is undetermined. V was pared by 1 base and J by 3 bases, with 7 bases between. The CDR3 consists of 13 residues. Germline loops: CDR1 SGHNT, CDR2 YYREEE (reference sequence). The CDR3 DNA is TGTGCCAGCAGCTTGAATGCTTACTATGGCTACACCTTC. Amino acid sequence: CASSLNAYYGYTF.

The V gene is TRBV5-7, the J gene TRBJ1-5; the D is unclear. Being an ORF, TRBV5-7 has a function that is uncertain. The CDR3 covers 12 residues. Trimming removed 5 bases from V and 8 bases from J, with 11 bases in between. The CDR3 sequence: CASRGLGKPQHF. As DNA, the CDR3 is TGTGCCAGCAGGGGGTTAGGAAAGCCCCAGCATTTT.

V is TRBV6-5 and J is TRBJ2-7; D is perhaps TRBD1 (5 bases). The V and J ends lost 0 bases and 5 bases respectively, with 17 bases between them. This CDR3 has 16 amino acids. CDR1 and CDR2 from the germline V gene are MNHEY and SVGAGI. CDR3 amino acids: CASSYSRSGYGHEQYF. The DNA for the CDR3 is TGTGCCAGCAGTTACTCGAGGTCAGGGTATGGCCACGAGCAGTACTTC.

V is TRBV28 and J is TRBJ1-1; D gene ambiguous. This CDR3 is built from 12 residues. Germline loops: CDR1 MDHEN, CDR2 SYDVKM. Trimming cost V 2 bases and J 6 bases, with 7 bases left between them. CDR3: CASSLRRPEAFF. The CDR3 DNA is TGTGCCAGCAGTTTAAGACGACCTGAAGCTTTCTTT.

The chain uses TRBV5-4 and TRBJ2-2; no clear D. The CDR3 runs to 15 residues. Looked up from germline, CDR1 is SGHNT and CDR2 is YYREEE (reference sequence). V lost 4 bases, J lost 0 bases, and 10 bases lay in between. The CDR3 region has the DNA TGTGCCAGCAGCCCGGACCAGTCGAACACCGGGGAGCTGTTTTTT. It codes for CASSPDQSNTGELFF.

This clone was recorded a few times. V and J are TRBV6-5 and TRBJ2-5; 9 bases align to TRBD1. The CDR3 extends over 14 amino acids. With 6 bases clipped from V and 7 bases from J, the junction kept 9 bases outside the gene matches. Germline CDR1 and CDR2: MNHEY and SVGAGI. The CDR3: CASSTDRGGGTQYF. In nucleotides, the CDR3 is TGTGCCAGCAGCACGGACAGGGGAGGAGGGACCCAGTACTTC.

The genes are TRBV4-1 and TRBJ2-7; tentative D call: TRBD2 (6 bases). The CDR3 spans 16 residues. Trimming removed 4 bases at V and 1 base at J, with 17 bases between. Germline V lookup: CDR1 MGHRA, CDR2 YSYEKL. Here the CDR3 reads CASSRSGTAGSYEQYF. Here the CDR3 DNA reads TGCGCCAGCAGCCGATCCGGGACTGCTGGTTCCTACGAGCAGTACTTC.

The chain combines TRBV30 with TRBJ1-6, with 8 bases identical to TRBD1. Germline loops: CDR1 GTSNPN, CDR2 SVGIG (reference sequence). The J segment lost 7 bases and the V segment lost 1 base, leaving 3 bases of the junction unmatched. The CDR3 runs to 14 residues. DNA of the CDR3: TGTGCCTGGAGTGCCCGACAGGGGAATTCACCCCTCCACTTT. Protein product: CAWSARQGNSPLHF. Variable domain in full (rest from reference TRBV30 and TRBJ1-6): SQTIHQWPATLVQPVGSPLSLECTVEGTSNPNLYWYRQAAGRGLQLLFYSVGIGQISSEVPQNLSASRPQDRQFILSSKKLLLSDSGFYLCAWSARQGNSPLHFGNGTRLTVT.

The V gene is TRBV6-6, the J gene TRBJ2-7; weak D call: TRBD1 (6 bases). The V and J ends lost 8 bases and 2 bases respectively, with 10 bases between them. CDR1 MNHNY and CDR2 SVGAGI come from the germline V gene (reference sequence). The CDR3 has 12 residues. CDR3 region: CASETGAYEQYF. The CDR3 DNA reads as TGTGCCAGCGAGACAGGCGCCTACGAGCAGTACTTC.

The chain uses TRBV5-6 and TRBJ1-1; a possible D gene is TRBD1 (6 bases). The length of the CDR3 is 11 residues. V was cut by 1 base and J by 8 bases, with 6 bases left in between. CDR1 is SGHDT and CDR2 is YYEEEE in the germline V gene. The CDR3 coding sequence is TGTGCCAGCAGCTTGACAGGGGAAGCTTTCTTT. It translates to CASSLTGEAFF. Supplemented by reference TRBV5-6 and TRBJ1-1, the full variable domain reads DAGVTQSPTHLIKTRGQQVTLRCSPKSGHDTVSWYQQALGQGPQFIFQYYEEEERQRGNFPDRFSGHQFPNYSSELNVNALLLGDSALYLCASSLTGEAFFGQGTRLTVV.

Details on this clone: This same CDR3 is encoded by further DNA sequences in the sample. The chain combines TRBV7-2 with TRBJ1-1; maybe TRBD1 (6 bases). The CDR3 runs to 12 residues. Trimming left V 3 bases short and J 7 bases short, with 9 bases between. CDR1 and CDR2 (germline): SGHTA, FQGNSA. The chain's CDR3 is CASSLTGVEAFF. For the CDR3, the DNA is TGTGCCAGCAGCTTGACAGGAGTTGAAGCTTTCTTT.

The gene calls are TRBV7-9 and TRBJ2-2, with 8 bases identical to TRBD2. Per the germline V gene, CDR1 is SEHNR and CDR2 is FQNEAQ (reference sequence). Losses at the gene ends were 3 bases for V and 3 bases for J; bases not matched to a gene: 6. This CDR3 contains 16 residues. The CDR3: CASSFSSGFYTGELFF. In DNA form, the CDR3 reads TGTGCCAGCAGCTTTTCTAGCGGGTTCTACACCGGGGAGCTGTTTTTT.

This chain connects TRBV7-9 to TRBJ2-1; TRBD2 might be the D (7 bases). This CDR3 region has 15 residues. Germline V CDR1 and CDR2: SEHNR, FQNEAQ (reference sequence). Between the trimmed V and J ends, which lost 5 bases and 8 bases, there was a span of 19 bases. CDR3 DNA: TGTGCCAGCAGCAGGTTGGGGGGGGCCGGGGATGAGCAGTTCTTC. Amino acids: CASSRLGGAGDEQFF.

This chain joins TRBV19 and TRBJ1-2, with 10 bases aligning to TRBD1. The CDR3 contains 17 residues. Germline V gene sequence: CDR1 LNHDA, CDR2 SQIVND (reference sequence). The V gene end was trimmed by 4 bases and the J gene end by 3 bases; junction bases not matched to a gene: 11. The CDR3 spells CASSTTKWTGGYYGYTF. The CDR3 bases are TGTGCCAGTAGTACAACGAAATGGACAGGGGGATACTATGGCTACACCTTC.

CDR3 region: CASHQGRTVNTEAFF. The CDR3 DNA is TGCGCCAGCCACCAGGGGAGGACTGTGAACACTGAAGCTTTCTTT. This chain joins TRBV5-1 and TRBJ1-1, with D perhaps matching TRBD1 (6 bases). The CDR3 extends over 15 amino acids. The germline V gene encodes CDR1 SGHRS and CDR2 YFSETQ. V was pared by 7 bases and J by 0 bases, with 16 bases between.

The chain links TRBV2 to TRBJ1-5; D is ambiguous. Germline V gives CDR1 SNHLY, CDR2 FYNNEI. The CDR3 has 15 amino acids. V dropped 6 bases and J dropped 0 bases, with 12 bases sitting between them. CDR3 amino acids: CASSADNYSNQPQHF. The DNA for the CDR3 is TGTGCCAGCAGCGCAGATAATTATAGCAATCAGCCCCAGCATTTT. Supplemented by reference TRBV2 and TRBJ1-5, the full variable domain reads EPEVTQTPSHQVTQMGQEVILRCVPISNHLYFYWYRQILGQKVEFLVSFYNNEISEKSEIFDDQFSVERPDGSNFTLKIRSTKLEDSAMYFCASSADNYSNQPQHFGDGTRLSIL.

The chain carries TRBV19 and TRBJ2-7, with D uncertain. This CDR3 is built from 13 residues. The ends were cut back, 5 bases at V and 3 bases at J, with 11 bases in the middle. From germline, CDR1 is LNHDA and CDR2 SQIVND (reference sequence). The CDR3 loop reads CASSPTGNYEQYF. The CDR3 DNA is TGTGCCAGTAGTCCGACCGGAAACTACGAGCAGTACTTC.

The chain is built from TRBV7-8 and TRBJ2-5, with D unclear. The CDR3 runs 17 residues. The V end was cut by 5 bases, the J end by 3 bases, with 22 bases between. The germline V gene has CDR1 SGHVS and CDR2 FQNEAQ. Written as DNA, the CDR3 is TGTGCCAGCAGCCCCCTTTTAGGGATAACTATCGAAGAGACCCAGTACTTC. Protein product: CASSPLLGITIEETQYF.

The genes are TRBV5-6 and TRBJ1-2, with D possibly being TRBD1 (6 bases). Germline assignment: CDR1 SGHDT and CDR2 YYEEEE. The CDR3 runs 15 residues. V lost 2 bases, J lost 2 bases, and 13 bases lay in between. CDR3 sequence reads: CASSFPDRTNYGYTF. In DNA form, the CDR3 reads TGTGCCAGCAGCTTCCCCGACAGGACGAACTATGGCTACACCTTC.

This clone has just one count. As DNA, the CDR3 is TGTGCCACTCAAACGGGGCAGCCCTCGAACACCGGGGAGCTGTTTTTT. It yields the protein CATQTGQPSNTGELFF. This chain links TRBV7-2 with TRBJ2-2; D possibly uses TRBD1 or TRBD2 (5 bases each). V shed 10 bases and J shed 0 bases, with 18 bases lying between them. The CDR3 spans 16 residues. The germline V gene encodes CDR1 SGHTA and CDR2 FQGNSA.

Concerning this clone itself: The same CDR3 can be traced to other DNA sequences in this sample. The rearrangement uses TRBV5-6 and TRBJ1-1; D gene ambiguous. Germline CDR1 is SGHDT and CDR2 is YYEEEE. This CDR3 has 12 residues. Trimming removed 2 bases at V and 0 bases at J, with 2 bases between. For the CDR3, the DNA is TGTGCCAGCAGCTTCCTGAACACTGAAGCTTTCTTT. Translating gives CASSFLNTEAFF.